This TCR beta chain was documented in a study of blood T cell repertoires in COVID-19. Study-wide background: Samples taken during acute and convalescent COVID-19 were collected in the United States, Italy and Spain. T cells, B-cell-depleted T cells, or PBMCs supplied cDNA or gDNA.

As processed by the authors: Reference gene primer amplification gave nucleated cell count estimates. Clones were sequenced by immunoSEQ multiplex PCR, and TCRdb holds only the in-frame ones, with some missing. V and J calls and clone size come straight from that table; D and trimming were deduced from the DNA. The table shows over 250,000 clones, with about four fifths occurring only once. The CDR3 has 15 amino acids. The germline V gene encodes CDR1 WNHNN and CDR2 SYGVQD (reference sequence). V was clipped by 0 bases and J by 5 bases; unmatched bases: 5. The source material was peripheral blood. The chain employs TRBV10-1 and TRBJ2-7, with TRBD1 matching over 9 bases. The clonotype comes from a woman aged 50 to 60 who had recovered from COVID-19. This CDR3 reads CASSESGQGFNEQYF. The CDR3 DNA is TGCGCCAGCAGTGAGTCGGGACAGGGTTTTAACGAGCAGTACTTC.